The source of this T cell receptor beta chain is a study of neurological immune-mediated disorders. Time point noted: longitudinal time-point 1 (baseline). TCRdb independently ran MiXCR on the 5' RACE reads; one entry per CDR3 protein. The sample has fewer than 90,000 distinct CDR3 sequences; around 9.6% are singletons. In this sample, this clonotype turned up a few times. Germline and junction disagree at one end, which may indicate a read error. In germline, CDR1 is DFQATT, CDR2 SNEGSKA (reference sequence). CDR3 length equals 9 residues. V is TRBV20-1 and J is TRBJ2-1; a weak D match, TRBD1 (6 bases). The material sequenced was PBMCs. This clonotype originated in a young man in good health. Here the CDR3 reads CSARLDSVF. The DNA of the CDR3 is TGCAGTGCCCGTCTGGACAGCGTCTTC.